This passage covers 24 T cell receptor beta chains from one sample sequenced in a study of blood T cell repertoires in COVID-19. The repertoire was sequenced with immunoSEQ multiplex PCR; TCRdb's copy has only in-frame clones and lacks some. The sample includes fewer than 700,000 clones, about 88% of them seen just once. Sequenced material: peripheral blood. The receptors derive from a woman in her fifties or sixties with COVID-19, enrolled during active disease.

CDR3 amino acids: CASSDTGRTHTEAFF. The CDR3 nucleotides read TGTGCCAGCAGTGACACCGGTCGGACACACACTGAAGCTTTCTTT. The chain is built from TRBV25-1 and TRBJ1-1, with D possibly TRBD1 on 5 matching bases. Trimming left V 3 bases short and J 3 bases short, with 14 bases between. The CDR3 contains 15 residues. Germline values: CDR1 MGHDK, CDR2 SYGVNS.

This chain uses TRBV5-1 with TRBJ2-7; D remains unclear. Deletions cut 4 bases from V and 1 base from J, with 15 bases between. This CDR3 is built from 15 residues. CDR1 and CDR2 (germline): SGHRS, YFSETQ. CDR3 bases: TGCGCCAGCAGCCTTACCTGGGCCCGGTCCTACGAGCAGTACTTC. This encodes CASSLTWARSYEQYF.

This clone showed up just once. The V call is TRBV27, the J call TRBJ2-7; the match to TRBD1 covers 7 bases. In germline, CDR1 is MNHEY, CDR2 SMNVEV (reference sequence). Losses at the gene ends were 6 bases for V and 4 bases for J; bases not matched to a gene: 15. This CDR3 is built from 16 residues. CDR3 sequence reads: CASRSVFRDRSYEQYF. CDR3 coding DNA: TGTGCCAGCAGGAGCGTTTTCCGGGACAGATCTTACGAGCAGTACTTC.

This chain joins TRBV7-9 and TRBJ2-1; D is perhaps TRBD2 (6 bases). Germline V gene lookup returns CDR1 SEHNR and CDR2 FQNEAQ (reference sequence). The CDR3 length is 12 residues. Trimming left V 4 bases short and J 7 bases short, with 8 bases between. CDR3 DNA sequence: TGTGCCAGCAGCTCTGGAGGGAATGAGCAGTTCTTC. Its translation is CASSSGGNEQFF.

This clone was counted a few times. The rearrangement links TRBV18 to TRBJ1-5; D is ambiguous. Germline-derived CDR1 and CDR2 are KGHSH and LQKENI. The V gene lost 3 bases and the J gene lost 0 bases, with 15 bases spanning the gap. The CDR3 is 17 amino acids. CDR3 sequence reads: CASSPIDSRNSNQPQHF. As DNA, the CDR3 is TGTGCCAGCTCACCCATAGATTCCCGAAATAGCAATCAGCCCCAGCATTTT.

This clone was detected a few times. This chain joins TRBV2 and TRBJ1-2; 8 bases line up with TRBD1. The CDR3 extends over 13 amino acids. Per the germline V gene, CDR1 is SNHLY and CDR2 is FYNNEI. The ends lost 11 bases at V and 4 bases at J; junction bases unmatched: 9. CDR3 sequence reads: CADQGGQAYGYTF. CDR3 sequence (DNA): TGTGCCGATCAAGGGGGACAGGCCTATGGCTACACCTTC. The variable domain in full, with the rest retrieved from reference TRBV2 and TRBJ1-2, is EPEVTQTPSHQVTQMGQEVILRCVPISNHLYFYWYRQILGQKVEFLVSFYNNEISEKSEIFDDQFSVERPDGSNFTLKIRSTKLEDSAMYFCADQGGQAYGYTFGSGTRLTVV.

This clone was observed many times. This sequence joins TRBV3-1 (or the pseudogene TRBV3-2) and TRBJ2-2; D perhaps matches TRBD2 (6 bases). Trimming removed 1 base from V and 1 base from J, with 13 bases in between. The germline CDR1 and CDR2 sequences are LGHDT and YNNKEL (reference sequence). This CDR3 spans 17 amino acids. The DNA of the CDR3 is TGTGCCAGCAGCCAAGCCCGGGAGACAGTGAACACCGGGGAGCTGTTTTTT. Amino acid sequence: CASSQARETVNTGELFF.

The chain couples TRBV7-9 to TRBJ2-7, with a weak D call TRBD1 (5 bases). The germline gives CDR1 SEHNR, CDR2 FQNEAQ (reference sequence). Trimming took off 7 bases at V and 8 bases at J, with 15 bases between the two ends. The CDR3 is made up of 12 amino acids. CDR3 sequence (DNA): TGTGCCAGCACCCCCCAGGGTGGCAAGCAGTACTTC. Translating gives CASTPQGGKQYF.

This chain joins TRBV27 and TRBJ1-6, with TRBD1 as a possible D gene (6 bases). Germline assignment: CDR1 MNHEY and CDR2 SMNVEV (reference sequence). The CDR3 is 14 amino acids. Trimming removed 6 bases from V and 6 bases from J, with 12 bases in between. The CDR3 loop reads CASSPGTPNSPLHF. In DNA, the CDR3 is TGTGCCAGCAGCCCCGGGACACCTAATTCACCCCTCCACTTT.

A few counts support this clone. The chain has TRBV28 and TRBJ1-5; D is ambiguous. CDR3 length equals 15 residues. V lost 6 bases, J lost 0 bases, and 12 bases lay in between. The germline CDR1 and CDR2 sequences are MDHEN and SYDVKM. DNA for the CDR3: TGTGCCAGCAGATCAAAGAGAAATAGCAATCAGCCCCAGCATTTT. Amino acid sequence: CASRSKRNSNQPQHF.

As DNA, the CDR3 is TGTGCCAGCAGTTCTACAGGGAGCCGAGGCGGCTACACCTTC. Encoded protein: CASSSTGSRGGYTF. The rearrangement uses TRBV27 and TRBJ1-2; tentatively, D is TRBD1 (6 bases). The V gene's germline CDR1 is MNHEY and CDR2 SMNVEV (reference sequence). V was clipped by 4 bases and J by 8 bases, with 17 bases between them. This CDR3 comprises 14 residues.

This chain connects TRBV6-5 to TRBJ1-1; perhaps TRBD1 as D (6 bases). Germline values: CDR1 MNHEY, CDR2 SVGAGI. Trimming stripped 8 bases from V and 8 bases from J, with 12 bases between. The CDR3 length is 11 residues. Written as DNA, the CDR3 is TGTGCCAGCGGGGACAATCTAGAAGCTTTCTTT. Translation gives CASGDNLEAFF.

The chain links TRBV3-1 (or the pseudogene TRBV3-2) to TRBJ2-7, with 9 bases matching TRBD1. CDR3 length: 15 amino acids. The germline V gene encodes CDR1 LGHDT and CDR2 YNNKEL (reference sequence). Trimming took 5 bases from V and 1 from J; bases not matched to a gene: 6. Written as DNA, the CDR3 is TGTGCCAGCAGCTCCTACGGGACAGGGTCCTACGAGCAGTACTTC. Its translation: CASSSYGTGSYEQYF.

The chain uses TRBV6-4 and TRBJ2-2; 7 bases fit TRBD2. The V gene's germline CDR1 is MRHNA and CDR2 SNTAGT. The CDR3 is made up of 14 amino acids. V lost 6 bases to trimming and J lost 6 bases; unmatched junction nucleotides: 7. This chain's CDR3 is CASSRDYGAGELFF. In nucleotides, the CDR3 is TGTGCCAGCAGCCGGGACTACGGGGCCGGGGAGCTGTTTTTT.

The chain combines TRBV5-4 with TRBJ1-1, with D uncertain. CDR3 size: 14 residues. With 3 bases removed from V and 1 base from J, the gap between germline ends came to 10 bases. Germline CDR1 is SGHNT and CDR2 is YYREEE (reference sequence). CDR3 sequence: CASSSWAGNTEAFF. In DNA form, the CDR3 reads TGTGCCAGCAGCTCCTGGGCAGGGAACACTGAAGCTTTCTTT.

The chain is built from TRBV29-1 and TRBJ1-1; a possible D gene is TRBD1 (5 bases). There are 14 residues in the CDR3. Germline V gene lookup returns CDR1 SQVTM and CDR2 ANQGSEA. V was pared by 3 bases and J by 4 bases, with 15 bases between. CDR3 residues: CSVDFAGVGTEAFF. CDR3 bases: TGCAGCGTTGATTTTGCGGGGGTCGGCACTGAAGCTTTCTTT.

Note on this clone: Additional DNA sequences in this sample encode the identical CDR3. The chain has TRBV18 and TRBJ1-4, with TRBD1 matching 7 bases. The CDR3 contains 15 residues. J was trimmed by 2 bases and V by 3 bases; bases with no gene match: 3. Germline CDR1 reads KGHSH; CDR2 reads LQKENI. The CDR3: CASSPRQGTNEKLFF. In nucleotides, the CDR3 is TGTGCCAGCTCACCTCGACAGGGCACTAATGAAAAACTGTTTTTT.

Concerning this clone: Other DNA variants within this sample encode the same CDR3. The chain employs TRBV6-5 and TRBJ1-2, with D uncertain. This CDR3 comprises 13 residues. Germline V CDR1 and CDR2: MNHEY, SVGAGI. With 0 bases removed from V and 3 bases from J, the gap between germline ends came to 5 bases. The CDR3 region has the DNA TGTGCCAGCAGTTACTCACAGTACTATGGCTACACCTTC. As protein: CASSYSQYYGYTF.

V gene TRBV29-1 combines with J gene TRBJ1-1, with TRBD1 matching 8 bases. V trimming: 7 bases; J trimming: 0 bases; junction bases outside the gene matches: 4. The CDR3 contains 13 residues. CDR1 and CDR2 from the germline V gene are SQVTM and ANQGSEA. The CDR3: CSGATGVNTEAFF. CDR3 in DNA: TGCAGCGGTGCGACAGGGGTGAACACTGAAGCTTTCTTT.

The chain couples TRBV11-1 to TRBJ1-1; 9 nucleotides match TRBD1. The CDR3 extends over 15 amino acids. Germline V gives CDR1 SGHAT, CDR2 FQDESV (reference sequence). The junction had 8 bases not matched to a gene; V was cut back by 5 bases and J by 4 bases. The CDR3 spells CASSTQGAMTTEAFF. CDR3 bases: TGTGCCAGCAGCACACAGGGGGCAATGACCACTGAAGCTTTCTTT.

The rearrangement joins TRBV2 to TRBJ2-7; D perhaps matches TRBD2 (5 bases). Germline V gene data show CDR1 as SNHLY and CDR2 as FYNNEI. V lost 10 bases and J 7 bases, leaving 26 bases between the germline ends. This CDR3 region has 15 residues. DNA for the CDR3: TGTGCCACCGGACGTCTTGACGGGATCACGGGGGAGCAGTACTTC. It translates to CATGRLDGITGEQYF.

This clone was detected only once. The rearrangement uses TRBV27 and TRBJ1-1; TRBD1 agrees at 11 bases. V lost 2 bases to trimming and J lost 4 bases; unmatched junction nucleotides: 15. The CDR3 covers 19 residues. Per the germline V gene, CDR1 is MNHEY and CDR2 is SMNVEV (reference sequence). The CDR3 coding sequence is TGTGCCAGCAGTTTAAGACATCGGGACAGGGGGATTCGGGGCACTGAAGCTTTCTTT. As protein: CASSLRHRDRGIRGTEAFF.

J is TRBJ1-5 and V is TRBV19; possibly TRBD1 for D (6 bases). The CDR3 length is 16 residues. Trimming left V 1 base short and J 2 bases short, with 12 bases between. Germline-derived CDR1 and CDR2 are LNHDA and SQIVND (reference sequence). This CDR3 is CASSIARRGGNQPQHF. CDR3 bases: TGTGCCAGTAGTATAGCGCGCAGGGGAGGCAATCAGCCCCAGCATTTT. The full variable domain, in which reference TRBV19 and TRBJ1-5 provide the parts outside the CDR3, is DGGITQSPKYLFRKEGQNVTLSCEQNLNHDAMYWYRQDPGQGLRLIYYSQIVNDFQKGDIAEGYSVSREKKESFPLTVTSAQKNPTAFYLCASSIARRGGNQPQHFGDGTRLSIL.

The genes are TRBV2 and TRBJ1-4, with no clear D. Trimming stripped 1 base from V and 8 bases from J, with 8 bases between. The CDR3 loop spans 13 amino acids. The germline V gene encodes CDR1 SNHLY and CDR2 FYNNEI. CDR3 residues: CASSEEREEKLFF. The CDR3 nucleotides are TGTGCCAGCAGTGAAGAGAGGGAAGAAAAACTGTTTTTT.